This entry describes one TCR beta chain. Its antigen remains unidentified. No per-base quality is available; no much larger clone lies one base away. The data originate from a study of T cells after yellow fever vaccination (dated by TCRdb to between 2018 and 2021). Study-wide context: Libraries from fractions with low cell numbers were prepared with the SMART-Seq v4 Ultra Low Input RNA kit. Two healthy male donors, one aged 18 to 30 and one aged 30 to 40 years, were included in the cohort. Bulk TCR alpha and beta repertoires were sequenced longitudinally to track T-cell clones before and after primary and booster YFV17D yellow fever vaccination. Blood was drawn at multiple timepoints before and after primary and secondary immunization, with bulk PBMC replicates and cell subsets isolated.

Overall results and qualifications from the work: Compared with the primary T-cell response, the secondary T-cell response was weaker but faster, peaking on day 5 rather than day 15. After the booster, most of the clones that had expanded following primary vaccination were detected again (almost 98% of CD4 and 80% to 90% of CD8), which suggests that memory was broadly maintained. A small share of clonotypes was detected in both CD4 and CD8 compartments, with the overlap likely arising from convergent recombination. Because only two donors were included in the study, the extent to which the findings can be generalized is limited. Computational filtering was needed because FACS-sorted repertoires could contain abundant contaminating clonotypes from the bulk population.

Taken from the germline V gene, the CDR1 and CDR2 loops are MNHEY and SVGAGI. Trimmed from V: 5 bases; trimmed from J: 7 bases; junction bases lacking a gene match: 7. The CDR3 contains 14 residues, cysteine and phenylalanine counted. The sequence is cut down to CDR3 DNA, 42 bases in frame from base 1. TCRdb records Illumina NovaSeq 6000 as the sequencer. TCR cDNA was synthesized by 5'RACE template switching, which introduced a universal primer site and unique molecular identifiers. Priming for cDNA synthesis came from both the TCR alpha and TCR beta constant segments. Library amplification used two PCR steps, and the second PCR step added sample barcodes and sequencing adapters. Sequencing of the libraries was done on either Illumina HiSeq 2500 (2x100 bp) or NovaSeq (2x150 bp). The published analysis was carried out like this. Reads were demultiplexed and collapsed into UMI consensus sequences with MIGEC, and V(D)J alignment was performed with MiXCR. Clonotypes responding to the vaccine were identified with edgeR on replicate PBMC samples, with the criteria of FDR below 0.01 and a log2 fold change above 5 up to day 15. Bulk clonotypes were assigned CD4 or CD8 identity according to which sequenced CD4 or CD8 repertoire held them at higher abundance. TCRdb reran the public reads through fastp at Q25 and MiXCR, keeping productive beta chains. Rows are unified per CDR3 protein, each entry keeping the most common DNA and genes. These V and J calls originate from TCRdb's pipeline instead of the authors' own analysis. The sample table contains a few hundred thousand distinct CDR3 sequences; only one count was recorded for about 5.2% of them. The leading ten clones occupy more than 3% of the sample.

The treatment or condition label for this specimen denotes: live attenuated yellow fever vaccine strain. A standard Ficoll-Paque protocol was used to isolate PBMCs from peripheral blood. Dynabeads CD4 and CD8 positive selection kits were used to isolate CD4 and CD8 T-cell fractions. TriZol was used to extract RNA from bulk PBMCs, CD4 and CD8 fractions, and dextramer-positive and dextramer-negative fractions. The sample was CD4+ T cells sorted from PBMCs, taken on the day of the yellow fever booster vaccination. The chain employs TRBV6-5 and TRBJ2-2, with TRBD1 identical over 7 junction bases. The TCR was taken from a man between 18 and 29 years old who received the YFV17D yellow fever vaccine. Here the CDR3 is given as CASSVRQGSGELFF. At the DNA level, the sequence is TGTGCCAGCAGTGTAAGACAGGGTAGCGGGGAGCTGTTTTTT.